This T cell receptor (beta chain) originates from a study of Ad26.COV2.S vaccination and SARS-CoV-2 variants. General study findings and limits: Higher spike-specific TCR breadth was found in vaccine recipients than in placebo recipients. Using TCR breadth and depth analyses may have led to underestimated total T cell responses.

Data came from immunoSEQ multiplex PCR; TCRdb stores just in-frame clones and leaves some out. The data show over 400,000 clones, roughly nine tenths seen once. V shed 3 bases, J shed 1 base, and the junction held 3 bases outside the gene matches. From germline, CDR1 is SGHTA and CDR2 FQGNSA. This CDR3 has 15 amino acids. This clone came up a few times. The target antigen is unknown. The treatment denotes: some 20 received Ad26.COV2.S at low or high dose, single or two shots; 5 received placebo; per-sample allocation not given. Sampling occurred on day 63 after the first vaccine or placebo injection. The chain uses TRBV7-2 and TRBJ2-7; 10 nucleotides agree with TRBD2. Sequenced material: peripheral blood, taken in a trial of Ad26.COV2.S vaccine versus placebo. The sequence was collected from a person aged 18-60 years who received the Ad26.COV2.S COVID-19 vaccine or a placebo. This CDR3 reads CASSLTSGQSYEQYF. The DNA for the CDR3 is TGTGCCAGCAGCTTGACTAGCGGGCAATCCTACGAGCAGTACTTC. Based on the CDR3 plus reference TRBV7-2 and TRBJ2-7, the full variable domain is GAGVSQSPSNKVTEKGKDVELRCDPISGHTALYWYRQSLGQGLEFLIYFQGNSAPDKSGLPSDRFSAERTGGSVSTLTIQRTQQEDSAVYLCASSLTSGQSYEQYFGPGTRLTVT.